The clone carrying this T cell receptor beta chain was found a few times. As yet, its antigen is unknown. The data belong to a study of T cell repertoires in cytomegalovirus infection. Study context: In public TCR beta signatures, there were indications of both CMV infection and matching HLA type.

TCRdb passed the reads through MiXCR, listing each CDR3 protein once. The sample has some 100,000 distinct CDR3 sequences, about a quarter seen once. Findings of the study overall: The ex vivo response was dominated by HLA-C-restricted CMV-specific TCR beta clonotypes.

This CDR3 region has 13 residues. V gave up 0 bases and J gave up 3 bases, with 5 bases separating them. Germline V gene data show CDR1 as KGHDR and CDR2 as SFDVKD. J is TRBJ2-7 and V is TRBV24-1, with D uncertain. This receptor was identified in a human donor in good health (CMV status not recorded). Some clones in this sample may be carry-over from other donors' samples. Sequencing was done on a sample of CD8+ T cells from PBMCs. CDR3 sequence: CATSDLNIYEQYF. Here the CDR3 DNA reads TGTGCCACCAGTGATTTGAATATCTACGAGCAGTACTTC.